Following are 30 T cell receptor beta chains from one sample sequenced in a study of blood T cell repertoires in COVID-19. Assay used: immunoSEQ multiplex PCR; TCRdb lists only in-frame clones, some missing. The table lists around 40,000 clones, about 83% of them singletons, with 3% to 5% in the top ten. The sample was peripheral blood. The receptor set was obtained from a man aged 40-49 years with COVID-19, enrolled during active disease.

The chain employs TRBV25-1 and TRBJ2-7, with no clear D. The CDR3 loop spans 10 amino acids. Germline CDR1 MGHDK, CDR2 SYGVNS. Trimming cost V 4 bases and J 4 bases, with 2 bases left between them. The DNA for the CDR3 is TGTGCCAGCAGTGCGTACGAGCAGTACTTC. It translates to CASSAYEQYF.

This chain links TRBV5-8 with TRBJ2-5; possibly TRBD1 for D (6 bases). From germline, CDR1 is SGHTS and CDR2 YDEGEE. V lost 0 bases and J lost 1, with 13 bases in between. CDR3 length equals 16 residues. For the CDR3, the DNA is TGTGCCAGCAGCTTGGGGGCGTTAGGGGGCCAAGAGACCCAGTACTTC. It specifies CASSLGALGGQETQYF.

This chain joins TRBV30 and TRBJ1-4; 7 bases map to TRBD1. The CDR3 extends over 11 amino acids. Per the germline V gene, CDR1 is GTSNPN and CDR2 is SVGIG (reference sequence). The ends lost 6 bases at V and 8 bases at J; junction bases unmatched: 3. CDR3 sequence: CACGTVEKLFF. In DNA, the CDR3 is TGTGCCTGCGGGACAGTCGAAAAACTGTTTTTT. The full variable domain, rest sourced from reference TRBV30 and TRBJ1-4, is SQTIHQWPATLVQPVGSPLSLECTVEGTSNPNLYWYRQAAGRGLQLLFYSVGIGQISSEVPQNLSASRPQDRQFILSSKKLLLSDSGFYLCACGTVEKLFFGSGTQLSVL.

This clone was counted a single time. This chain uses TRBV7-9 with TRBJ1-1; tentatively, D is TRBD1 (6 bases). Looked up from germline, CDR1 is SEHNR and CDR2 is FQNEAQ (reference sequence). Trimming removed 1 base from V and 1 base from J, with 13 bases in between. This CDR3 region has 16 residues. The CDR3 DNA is TGTGCCAGCAGCTTAGTCCTTGGGACACCGAACACTGAAGCTTTCTTT. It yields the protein CASSLVLGTPNTEAFF.

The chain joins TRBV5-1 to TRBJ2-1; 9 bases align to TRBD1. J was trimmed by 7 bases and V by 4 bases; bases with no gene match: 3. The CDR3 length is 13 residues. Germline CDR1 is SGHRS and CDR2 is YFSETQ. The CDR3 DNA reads TGCGCCAGCAGCACCGGGACAGGGAATGAGCAGTTCTTC. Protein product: CASSTGTGNEQFF. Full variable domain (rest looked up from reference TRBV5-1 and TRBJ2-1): KAGVTQTPRYLIKTRGQQVTLSCSPISGHRSVSWYQQTPGQGLQFLFEYFSETQRNKGNFPGRFSGRQFSNSRSEMNVSTLELGDSALYLCASSTGTGNEQFFGPGTRLTVL.

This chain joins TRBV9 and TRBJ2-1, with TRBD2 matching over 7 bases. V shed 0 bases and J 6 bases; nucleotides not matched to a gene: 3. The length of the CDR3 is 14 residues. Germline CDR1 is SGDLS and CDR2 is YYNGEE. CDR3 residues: CASSVVPSGNEQFF. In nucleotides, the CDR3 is TGTGCCAGCAGCGTAGTCCCTAGCGGCAATGAGCAGTTCTTC.

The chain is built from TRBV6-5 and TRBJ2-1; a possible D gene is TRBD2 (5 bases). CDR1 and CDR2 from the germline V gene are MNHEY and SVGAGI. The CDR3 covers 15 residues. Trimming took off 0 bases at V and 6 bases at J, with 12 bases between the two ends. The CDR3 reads CASSYSRVGSNEQFF. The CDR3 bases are TGTGCCAGCAGTTACTCGAGAGTAGGGAGCAATGAGCAGTTCTTC.

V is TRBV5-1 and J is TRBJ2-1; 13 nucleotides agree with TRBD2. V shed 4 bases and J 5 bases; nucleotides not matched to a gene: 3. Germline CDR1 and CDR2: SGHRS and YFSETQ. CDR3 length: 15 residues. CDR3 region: CASSPGTSGDNEQFF. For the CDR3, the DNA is TGCGCCAGCAGCCCCGGGACTAGCGGGGACAATGAGCAGTTCTTC.

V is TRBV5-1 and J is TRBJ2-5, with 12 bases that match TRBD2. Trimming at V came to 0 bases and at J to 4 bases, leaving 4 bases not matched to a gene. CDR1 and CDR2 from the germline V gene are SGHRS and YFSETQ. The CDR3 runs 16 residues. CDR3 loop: CASSLDASGGAETQYF. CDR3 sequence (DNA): TGCGCCAGCAGCTTGGATGCTAGCGGGGGGGCAGAGACCCAGTACTTC.

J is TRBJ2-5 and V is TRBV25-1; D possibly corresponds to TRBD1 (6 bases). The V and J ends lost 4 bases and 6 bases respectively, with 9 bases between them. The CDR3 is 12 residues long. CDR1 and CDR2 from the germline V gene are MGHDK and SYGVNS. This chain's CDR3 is CASSGQAKTQYF. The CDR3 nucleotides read TGTGCCAGCAGTGGACAGGCCAAGACCCAGTACTTC.

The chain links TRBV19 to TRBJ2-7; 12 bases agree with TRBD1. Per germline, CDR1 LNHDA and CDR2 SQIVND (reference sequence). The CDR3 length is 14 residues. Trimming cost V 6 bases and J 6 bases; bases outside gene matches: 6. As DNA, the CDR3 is TGTGCCAGTAGCGTGGGACAGGGGGCTGGCGAGCAGTACTTC. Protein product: CASSVGQGAGEQYF.

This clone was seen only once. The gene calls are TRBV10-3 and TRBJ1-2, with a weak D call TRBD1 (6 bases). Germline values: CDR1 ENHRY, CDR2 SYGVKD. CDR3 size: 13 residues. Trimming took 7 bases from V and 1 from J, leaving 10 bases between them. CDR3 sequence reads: CAIKTGDNYGYTF. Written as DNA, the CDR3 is TGTGCCATCAAGACAGGAGATAACTATGGCTACACCTTC.

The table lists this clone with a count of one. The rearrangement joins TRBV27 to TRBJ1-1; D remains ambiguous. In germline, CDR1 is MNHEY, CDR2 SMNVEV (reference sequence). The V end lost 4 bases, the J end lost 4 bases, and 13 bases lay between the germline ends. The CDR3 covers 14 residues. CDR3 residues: CASSSHRVGTEAFF. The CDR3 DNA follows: TGTGCCAGCAGTTCTCACAGAGTCGGCACTGAAGCTTTCTTT.

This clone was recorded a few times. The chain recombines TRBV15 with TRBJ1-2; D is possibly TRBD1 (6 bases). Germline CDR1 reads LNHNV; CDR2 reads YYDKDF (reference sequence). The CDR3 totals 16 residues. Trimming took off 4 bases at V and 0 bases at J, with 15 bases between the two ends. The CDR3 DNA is TGTGCCACCAGCAACCAAGACAGGCCCTCTAACTATGGCTACACCTTC. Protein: CATSNQDRPSNYGYTF.

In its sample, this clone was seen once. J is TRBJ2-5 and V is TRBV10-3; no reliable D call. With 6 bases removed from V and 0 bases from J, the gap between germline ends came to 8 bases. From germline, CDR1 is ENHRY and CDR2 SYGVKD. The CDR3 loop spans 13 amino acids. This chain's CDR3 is CAISDTYQETQYF. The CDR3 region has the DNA TGTGCCATCAGCGACACGTACCAAGAGACCCAGTACTTC.

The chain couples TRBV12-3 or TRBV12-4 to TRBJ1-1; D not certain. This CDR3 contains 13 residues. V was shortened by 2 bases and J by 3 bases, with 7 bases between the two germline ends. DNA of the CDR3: TGTGCCAGCAGTTTACTCTCTGACACTGAAGCTTTCTTT. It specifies CASSLLSDTEAFF.

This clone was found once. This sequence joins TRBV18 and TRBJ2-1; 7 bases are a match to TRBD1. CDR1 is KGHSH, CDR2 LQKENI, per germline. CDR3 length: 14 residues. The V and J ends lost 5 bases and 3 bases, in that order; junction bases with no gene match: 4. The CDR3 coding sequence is TGTGCCAGCTCAAACAGGGGCAACTACAATGAGCAGTTCTTC. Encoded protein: CASSNRGNYNEQFF.

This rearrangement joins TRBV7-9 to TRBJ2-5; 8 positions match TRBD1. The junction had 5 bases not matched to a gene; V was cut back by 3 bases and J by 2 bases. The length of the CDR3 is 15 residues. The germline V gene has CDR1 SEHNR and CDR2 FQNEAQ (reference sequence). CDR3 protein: CASSFDRGGQETQYF. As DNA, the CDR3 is TGTGCCAGCAGCTTTGACAGGGGAGGTCAAGAGACCCAGTACTTC.

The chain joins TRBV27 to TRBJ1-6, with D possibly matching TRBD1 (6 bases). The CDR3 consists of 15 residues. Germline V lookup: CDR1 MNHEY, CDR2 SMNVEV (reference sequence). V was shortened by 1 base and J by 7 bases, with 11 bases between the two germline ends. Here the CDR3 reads CASSLYGTFNSPLHF. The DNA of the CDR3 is TGTGCCAGCAGTTTATATGGGACATTCAATTCACCCCTCCACTTT.

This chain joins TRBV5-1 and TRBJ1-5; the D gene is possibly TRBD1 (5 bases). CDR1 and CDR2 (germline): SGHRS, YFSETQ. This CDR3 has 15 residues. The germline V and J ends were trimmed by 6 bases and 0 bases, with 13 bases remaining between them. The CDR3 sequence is CASKATDISNQPQHF. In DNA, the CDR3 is TGCGCCAGCAAGGCGACGGACATTAGCAATCAGCCCCAGCATTTT. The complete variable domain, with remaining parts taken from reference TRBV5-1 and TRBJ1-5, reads KAGVTQTPRYLIKTRGQQVTLSCSPISGHRSVSWYQQTPGQGLQFLFEYFSETQRNKGNFPGRFSGRQFSNSRSEMNVSTLELGDSALYLCASKATDISNQPQHFGDGTRLSIL.

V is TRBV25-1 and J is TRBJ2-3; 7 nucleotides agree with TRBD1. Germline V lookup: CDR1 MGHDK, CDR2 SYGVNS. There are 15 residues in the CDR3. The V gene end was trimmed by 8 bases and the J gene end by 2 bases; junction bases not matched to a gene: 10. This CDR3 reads CASGIEGADTDTQYF. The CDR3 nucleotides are TGTGCCAGCGGGATAGAGGGGGCCGACACAGATACGCAGTATTTT.

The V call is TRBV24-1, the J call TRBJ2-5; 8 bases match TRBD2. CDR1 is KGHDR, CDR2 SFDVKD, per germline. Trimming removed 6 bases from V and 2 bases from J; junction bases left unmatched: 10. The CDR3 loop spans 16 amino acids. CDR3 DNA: TGTGCCACCAGTCGAGGAGCGGGAGCCCTACAAGAGACCCAGTACTTC. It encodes CATSRGAGALQETQYF.

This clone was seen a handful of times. The CDR3 sequence: CASSLGGGAAYEQYF. CDR3 nucleotides: TGCGCCAGCAGCTTGGGCGGGGGGGCCGCCTACGAGCAGTACTTC. J is TRBJ2-7 and V is TRBV5-1; 9 bases are shared with TRBD2. The CDR3 is 15 amino acids. Germline-derived CDR1 and CDR2 are SGHRS and YFSETQ. V dropped 0 bases and J dropped 2; count of bases not matched to a gene: 3.

As DNA, the CDR3 is TGTGCCAGCAGTCCTGGCGGGCCCCCCTACGAGCAGTACTTC. This translates into CASSPGGPPYEQYF. The chain has TRBV28 and TRBJ2-7, with D tentatively TRBD2 (5 bases). CDR3 length equals 14 residues. Deletions cut 5 bases from V and 2 bases from J, with 13 bases between. From germline, CDR1 is MDHEN and CDR2 SYDVKM.

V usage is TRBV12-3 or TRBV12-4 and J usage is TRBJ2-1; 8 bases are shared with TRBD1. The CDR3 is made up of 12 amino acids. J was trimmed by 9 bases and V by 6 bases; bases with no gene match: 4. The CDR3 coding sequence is TGTGCCAGCAGCCGACAGGGGACTGAGCAGTTCTTC. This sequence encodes CASSRQGTEQFF.

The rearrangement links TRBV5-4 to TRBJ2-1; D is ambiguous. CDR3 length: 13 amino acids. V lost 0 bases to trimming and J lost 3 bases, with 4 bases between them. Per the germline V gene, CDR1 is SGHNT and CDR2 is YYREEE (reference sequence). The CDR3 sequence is CASSLVGYNEQFF. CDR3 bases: TGTGCCAGCAGCTTGGTCGGCTACAATGAGCAGTTCTTC.

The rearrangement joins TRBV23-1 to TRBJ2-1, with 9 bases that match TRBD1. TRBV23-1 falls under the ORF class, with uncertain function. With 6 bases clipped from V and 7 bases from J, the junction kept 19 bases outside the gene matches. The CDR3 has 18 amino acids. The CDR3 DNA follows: TGCGCCAGCAGACAGGGGGCCGTTCTAGCGGTACCCTGGAATGAGCAGTTCTTC. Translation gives CASRQGAVLAVPWNEQFF.

CDR3 in DNA: TGTGCCAGCAGTTCCCCCCGGGGGGGGTCCAAAAACATTCAGTACTTC. This translates into CASSSPRGGSKNIQYF. The chain couples TRBV6-2 or TRBV6-3 to TRBJ2-4; 8 bases agree with TRBD2. CDR1 and CDR2 from the germline V gene are MNHEY and SVGEGT. This CDR3 has 16 amino acids. Trimming at V came to 4 bases and at J to 2 bases, leaving 7 bases not matched to a gene.

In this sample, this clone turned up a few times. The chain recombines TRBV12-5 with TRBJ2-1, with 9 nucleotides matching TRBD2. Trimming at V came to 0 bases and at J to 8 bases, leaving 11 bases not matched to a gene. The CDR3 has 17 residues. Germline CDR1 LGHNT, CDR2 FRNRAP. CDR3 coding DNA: TGTGCTAGTGGTTTGGTATCTGCGGGAGGGCCTTTGGATGAGCAGTTCTTC. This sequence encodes CASGLVSAGGPLDEQFF. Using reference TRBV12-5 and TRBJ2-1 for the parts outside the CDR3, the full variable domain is DARVTQTPRHKVTEMGQEVTMRCQPILGHNTVFWYRQTMMQGLELLAYFRNRAPLDDSGMPKDRFSAEMPDATLATLKIQPSEPRDSAVYFCASGLVSAGGPLDEQFFGPGTRLTVL.

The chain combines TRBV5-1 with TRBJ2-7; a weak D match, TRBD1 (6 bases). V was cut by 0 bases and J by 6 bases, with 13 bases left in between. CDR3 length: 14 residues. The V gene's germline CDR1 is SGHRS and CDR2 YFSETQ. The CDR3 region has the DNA TGCGCCAGCAGCTTGGAACCAGGGGCGGGCGAGCAGTACTTC. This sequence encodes CASSLEPGAGEQYF.